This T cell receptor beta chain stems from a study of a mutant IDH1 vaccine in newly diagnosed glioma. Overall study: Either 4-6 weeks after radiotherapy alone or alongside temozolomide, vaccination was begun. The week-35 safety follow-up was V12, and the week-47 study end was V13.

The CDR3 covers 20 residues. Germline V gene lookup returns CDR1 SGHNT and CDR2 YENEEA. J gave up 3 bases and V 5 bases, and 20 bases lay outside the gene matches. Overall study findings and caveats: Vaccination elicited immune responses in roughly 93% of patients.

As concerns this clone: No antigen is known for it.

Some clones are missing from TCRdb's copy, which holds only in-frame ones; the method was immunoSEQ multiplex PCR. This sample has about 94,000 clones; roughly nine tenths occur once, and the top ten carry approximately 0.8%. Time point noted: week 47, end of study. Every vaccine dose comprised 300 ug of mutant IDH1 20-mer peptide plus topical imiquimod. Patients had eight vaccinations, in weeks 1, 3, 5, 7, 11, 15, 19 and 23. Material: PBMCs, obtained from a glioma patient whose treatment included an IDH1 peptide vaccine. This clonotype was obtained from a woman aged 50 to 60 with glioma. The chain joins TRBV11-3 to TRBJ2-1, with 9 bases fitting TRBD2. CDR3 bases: TGTGCCAGCAGCCCTAGGGGTGGCGGGAGGGTAATATGGGTCTACAATGAGCAGTTCTTC. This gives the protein CASSPRGGGRVIWVYNEQFF. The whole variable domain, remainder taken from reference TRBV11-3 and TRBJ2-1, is EAGVVQSPRYKIIEKKQPVAFWCNPISGHNTLYWYLQNLGQGPELLIRYENEEAVDDSQLPKDRFSAERLKGVDSTLKIQPAELGDSAVYLCASSPRGGGRVIWVYNEQFFGPGTRLTVL.